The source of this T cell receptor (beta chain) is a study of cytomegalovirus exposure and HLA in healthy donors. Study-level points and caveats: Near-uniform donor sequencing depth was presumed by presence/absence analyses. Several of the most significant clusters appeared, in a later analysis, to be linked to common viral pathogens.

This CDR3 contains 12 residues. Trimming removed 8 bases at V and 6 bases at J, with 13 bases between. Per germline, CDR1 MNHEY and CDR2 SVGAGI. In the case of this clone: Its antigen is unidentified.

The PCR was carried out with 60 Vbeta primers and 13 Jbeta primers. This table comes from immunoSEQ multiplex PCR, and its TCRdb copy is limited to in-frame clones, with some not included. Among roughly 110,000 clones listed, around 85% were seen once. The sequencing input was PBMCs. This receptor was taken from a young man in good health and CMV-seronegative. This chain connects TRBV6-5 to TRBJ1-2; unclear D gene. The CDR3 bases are TGTGCCAGCCGAGGAGGGCGGAATGGCTACACCTTC. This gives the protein CASRGGRNGYTF.